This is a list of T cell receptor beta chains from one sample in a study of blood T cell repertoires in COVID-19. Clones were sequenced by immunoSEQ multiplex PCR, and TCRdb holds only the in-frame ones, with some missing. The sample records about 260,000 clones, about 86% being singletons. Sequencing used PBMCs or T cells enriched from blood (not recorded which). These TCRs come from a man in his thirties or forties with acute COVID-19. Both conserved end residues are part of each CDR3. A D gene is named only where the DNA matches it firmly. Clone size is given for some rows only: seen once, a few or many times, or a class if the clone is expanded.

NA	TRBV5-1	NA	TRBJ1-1	TGTGCCAGCAGCTTGGTGTCAGGGACTGAAGCTTTCTTT	CASSLVSGTEAFF
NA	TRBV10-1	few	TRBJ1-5	TGCGCCAGCAGTGAACAGAGCAATCAGCCCCAGCATTTT	CASSEQSNQPQHF
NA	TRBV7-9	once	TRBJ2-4	TGTGCCAGCAGCTCTGGGGGGTCAAAAGCCAAAAACATTCAGTACTTC	CASSSGGSKAKNIQYF
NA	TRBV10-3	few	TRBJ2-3	TGTGCCATCAGTGAGGGCGGAACAGATACGCAGTATTTT	CAISEGGTDTQYF
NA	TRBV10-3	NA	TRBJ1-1	TGTGCCATCAGTGAGAGGGGAAACACTGAAGCTTTCTTT	CAISERGNTEAFF
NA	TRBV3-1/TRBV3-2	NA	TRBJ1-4	TGTGCCAGCAGCCAGCGGTGGACTAATGAAAAACTGTTTTTT	CASSQRWTNEKLFF
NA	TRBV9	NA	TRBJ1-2	TGTGCCAGCAGCCCCCTGGGACTAACGGGGAATGGCTACACCTTC	CASSPLGLTGNGYTF
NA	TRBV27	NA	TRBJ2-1	TGTGCCAGCAGTCCGGCCAACCTGGGACTGGCCCAGTTCTTC	CASSPANLGLAQFF
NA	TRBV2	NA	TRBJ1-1	TGTGCCAGCAGCTCCACAGACACTGAAGCTTTCTTT	CASSSTDTEAFF
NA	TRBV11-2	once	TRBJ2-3	TGTGCCAGCAGCCCACCGGGACTCACCACAGATACGCAGTATTTT	CASSPPGLTTDTQYF
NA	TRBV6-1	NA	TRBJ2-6	TGTGCCAGCAGTGGGGGGACTCGTCCCGGGGCCAACGTCCTGACTTTC	CASSGGTRPGANVLTF
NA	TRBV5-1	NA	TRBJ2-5	TGCGCCAGCAGCTTATCGATGGACAGCCTACAAGAGACCCAGTACTTC	CASSLSMDSLQETQYF
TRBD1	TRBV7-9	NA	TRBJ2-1	TGTGCCAGCACTGGACAGGGCCGAAATGAGCAGTTCTTC	CASTGQGRNEQFF
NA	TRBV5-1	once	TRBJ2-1	TGCGCCAGCAGCTTCAGGGGATTGTACAATGAGCAGTTCTTC	CASSFRGLYNEQFF
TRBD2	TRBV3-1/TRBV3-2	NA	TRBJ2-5	TGTGCCAGCAGGCAAGAGACGGGACTAGCGGGGACCCAGTACTTC	CASRQETGLAGTQYF
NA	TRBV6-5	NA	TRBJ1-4	TGTGCCAGCGGTCAGGAGGGGCGAACTAATGAAAAACTGTTTTTT	CASGQEGRTNEKLFF
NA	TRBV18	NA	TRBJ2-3	TGTGCCAGCTCACAGGACAGTCCAGATACGCAGTATTTT	CASSQDSPDTQYF
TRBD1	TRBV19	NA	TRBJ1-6	TGTGCCAGTAGTATGGCAGGGGGGAATTCACCCCTCCACTTT	CASSMAGGNSPLHF
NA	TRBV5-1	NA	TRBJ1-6	TGCGCCTCTAGGCTGGGGGCGGATTCACCCCTCCACTTT	CASRLGADSPLHF
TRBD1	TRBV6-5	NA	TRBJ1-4	TGTGCCAGCAGTTACGGGCAGGGGGCGATTAATGAAAAACTGTTTTTT	CASSYGQGAINEKLFF
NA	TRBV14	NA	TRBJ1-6	TGTGCCAGCAGCCAAGAGGCCCATAATTCACCCCTCCACTTT	CASSQEAHNSPLHF
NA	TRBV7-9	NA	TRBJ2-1	TGTGCCAGCAGCTCCACCAGAAACGAGCAGTTCTTC	CASSSTRNEQFF
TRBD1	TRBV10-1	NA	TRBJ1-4	TGCGCCAGCAGAAAACCGGGACAGGGAGAGGAAAAACTGTTTTTT	CASRKPGQGEEKLFF
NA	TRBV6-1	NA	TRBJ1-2	TGTGCCAGCAGTGACAAGGGGGTTGCAGATGGCTACACCTTC	CASSDKGVADGYTF
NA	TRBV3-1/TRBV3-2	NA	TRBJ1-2	TGTGCCAGCAGCCCGACGAGGAGTTATGGCTACACCTTC	CASSPTRSYGYTF
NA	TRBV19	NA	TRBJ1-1	TGTGCCAGTAGTATAGATGGGGGCAGGAACACTGAAGCTTTCTTT	CASSIDGGRNTEAFF
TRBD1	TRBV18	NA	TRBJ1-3	TGTGCCAGCCAGACAGGGGCAAGCTCTGGAAACACCATATATTTT	CASQTGASSGNTIYF
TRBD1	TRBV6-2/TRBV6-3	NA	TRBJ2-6	TGTGCCAGCAGTTACCTTTCCAGGGGGCGCGATGGGGCCAACGTCCTGACTTTC	CASSYLSRGRDGANVLTF
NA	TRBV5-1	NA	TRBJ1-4	TGTGCCAGCAGCTTGGGGGCAGCGGATGAAAAACTGTTTTTT	CASSLGAADEKLFF
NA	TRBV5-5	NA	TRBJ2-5	TGTGCCAGCAGCCGTGGGGGGGCTCAGGGCCAAGAGACCCAGTACTTC	CASSRGGAQGQETQYF
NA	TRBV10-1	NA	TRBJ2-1	TGCGCCAGCAGTGAGGTTGGGCCCCACAATGAGCAGTTCTTC	CASSEVGPHNEQFF
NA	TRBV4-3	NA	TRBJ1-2	TGCGCCAGCAGCCAAGAGGGCAGACCTGTCTATGGCTACACCTTC	CASSQEGRPVYGYTF
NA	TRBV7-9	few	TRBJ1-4	TGTGCCAGCAGCTTAGTCACAGCCTCTAATGAAAAACTGTTTTTT	CASSLVTASNEKLFF
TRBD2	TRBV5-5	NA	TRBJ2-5	TGTGCCAGCAGCCCCGGGACTAACGAAGGGGCCCAGTACTTC	CASSPGTNEGAQYF
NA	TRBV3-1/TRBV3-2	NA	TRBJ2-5	TGTGCCAGCAGCCAGGTCCTTATAGGGGCAGGGGTCCAAGAGACCCAGTACTTC	CASSQVLIGAGVQETQYF
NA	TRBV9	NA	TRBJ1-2	TGTGCCAGCAGCGTTGCGATCGGGGGAGACTATGGCTACACCTTC	CASSVAIGGDYGYTF
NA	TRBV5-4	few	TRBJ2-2	TGTGCCAGCAGCTTTATGGGCAGACTAACCGGGGAGCTGTTTTTT	CASSFMGRLTGELFF
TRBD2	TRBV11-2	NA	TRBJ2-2	TGTGCCAGCAGCCGAATGGGACTAGCGGGAGCGAACACCGGGGAGCTGTTTTTT	CASSRMGLAGANTGELFF
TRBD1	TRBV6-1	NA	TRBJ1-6	TGTGCCAGCAGTGAACAGGGGGCGAATTCACCCCTCCACTTT	CASSEQGANSPLHF
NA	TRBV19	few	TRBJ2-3	TGTGCCAGTAGTATTCGGACTGGCACAGATACGCAGTATTTT	CASSIRTGTDTQYF
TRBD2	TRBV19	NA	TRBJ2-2	TGTGTTTGTCGGGGGGGCCACACCGGGGAGCTGTTTTTT	CVCRGGHTGELFF
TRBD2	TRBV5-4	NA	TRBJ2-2	TGTGCCAGCAGCCGCTCGCGGGGGGGAAACACCGGGGAGCTGTTTTTT	CASSRSRGGNTGELFF
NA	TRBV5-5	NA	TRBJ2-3	TGTGCCAGCAGCTCCACCGCACGGGGACGGACTAACACAGATACGCAGTATTTT	CASSSTARGRTNTDTQYF